Below are 21 T cell receptor beta chains sequenced from a single sample in a study of cytomegalovirus exposure and HLA in healthy donors. PCR employed 60 Vbeta and 13 Jbeta primers. The data were produced by immunoSEQ multiplex PCR, yet TCRdb's version contains in-frame clones alone and is incomplete. The sample yields about 90,000 clones, approximately 68% seen once. The sequencing input was PBMCs. The receptors stem from a woman aged 50 to 60 in good health and CMV-seropositive.

About this clone itself: At one end, the junction sequence differs from germline, possibly due to a read error. This chain links TRBV7-9 with TRBJ1-5; D perhaps matches TRBD1 (5 bases). Germline CDR1 is SEHNR and CDR2 is FQNEAQ (reference sequence). CDR3 length: 14 residues. In DNA, the CDR3 is TGTTCCAGCAGCCCCGGGGGAGGCCATCAGCCCCAGCATTTT. Translated: CSSSPGGGHQPQHF. Full variable domain (outside the CDR3, taken from reference TRBV7-9 and TRBJ1-5): DTGVSQNPRHKITKRGQNVTFRCDPISEHNRLYWYRQTLGQGPEFLTYFQNEAQLEKSRLLSDRFSAERPKGSFSTLEIQRTEQGDSAMYLCSSSPGGGHQPQHFGDGTRLSIL.

The chain recombines TRBV2 with TRBJ1-5; D is uncertain. Between the trimmed V and J ends, which lost 6 bases and 2 bases, there was a span of 8 bases. CDR3 size: 13 residues. Germline-derived CDR1 and CDR2 are SNHLY and FYNNEI. In DNA, the CDR3 is TGTGCCAGCAGGGCCGGGGGCAATCAGCCCCAGCATTTT. Its protein product is CASRAGGNQPQHF.

This clone was picked up a small number of times. This rearrangement joins TRBV5-1 to TRBJ2-7; 8 bases are shared with TRBD2. Germline CDR1 is SGHRS and CDR2 is YFSETQ. The trim removed 5 bases at V and 5 bases at J, leaving 9 bases unmatched. The CDR3 is 14 amino acids. CDR3 in amino acids: CASSRSGTSDEQYF. The CDR3 coding sequence is TGCGCCAGCAGTCGTAGCGGGACAAGCGACGAGCAGTACTTC.

Here the CDR3 reads CASSFGYEQYF. CDR3 nucleotides: TGTGCCAGCAGTTTCGGTTACGAGCAGTACTTC. This chain links TRBV27 with TRBJ2-7; D gene unclear. The germline V gene has CDR1 MNHEY and CDR2 SMNVEV (reference sequence). Trimming stripped 3 bases from V and 4 bases from J, with 4 bases between. The CDR3 is 11 residues long.

This clone was found many times. The chain employs TRBV27 and TRBJ1-1, with D possibly TRBD1 on 5 matching bases. This CDR3 has 14 residues. V shed 0 bases and J shed 4 bases, with 9 bases lying between them. The germline V gene encodes CDR1 MNHEY and CDR2 SMNVEV (reference sequence). CDR3 protein: CASSLSGGGTEAFF. The CDR3 coding sequence is TGTGCCAGCAGTTTATCGGGGGGGGGCACTGAAGCTTTCTTT.

The chain joins TRBV7-9 to TRBJ2-3; 12 positions match TRBD1. V was pared by 4 bases and J by 4 bases, with 6 bases of the junction left unmatched. CDR3 length: 16 amino acids. Germline-derived CDR1 and CDR2 are SEHNR and FQNEAQ (reference sequence). DNA for the CDR3: TGTGCCAGCAGCTCCAGGGACAGGGGGCAGTCAGATACGCAGTATTTT. Translation: CASSSRDRGQSDTQYF.

This clone was recorded a few times. The chain joins TRBV27 to TRBJ2-7, with TRBD2 identical over 7 bases. Germline assignment: CDR1 MNHEY and CDR2 SMNVEV (reference sequence). The length of the CDR3 is 14 residues. The trim removed 3 bases at V and 5 bases at J, leaving 7 bases unmatched. CDR3 sequence reads: CASSFYGGTHEQYF. CDR3 bases: TGTGCCAGCAGTTTCTACGGGGGGACCCACGAGCAGTACTTC.

CDR3 nucleotides: TGTGCCAGCAGCCAAGGGCAGGGCGCCGGCTATGGCTACACCTTC. Translating gives CASSQGQGAGYGYTF. J is TRBJ1-2 and V is TRBV14; maybe TRBD1 (5 bases). V lost 1 base and J 4 bases, leaving 13 bases between the germline ends. The CDR3 extends over 15 amino acids. The germline V gene has CDR1 SGHDN and CDR2 FVKESK.

The chain recombines TRBV19 with TRBJ2-5; D is possibly TRBD1 (6 bases). Gene TRBJ2-7 matches the end of the DNA better, so the J call may be wrong. CDR1 and CDR2 from the germline V gene are LNHDA and SQIVND (reference sequence). The CDR3 contains 13 residues. CDR3 residues: CASSQNRESEQYF. For the CDR3, the DNA is TGTGCCAGTAGCCAAAACAGGGAATCCGAGCAGTACTTC.

The chain couples TRBV7-9 to TRBJ1-2; possibly TRBD1 for D (6 bases). Germline V gene sequence: CDR1 SEHNR, CDR2 FQNEAQ (reference sequence). This CDR3 comprises 16 residues. V dropped 5 bases and J dropped 4 bases, with 20 bases sitting between them. The CDR3 is CASSQQAGVKGYGYTF. CDR3 bases: TGTGCCAGCAGCCAGCAGGCAGGGGTAAAAGGCTATGGCTACACCTTC.

CDR3 DNA sequence: TGTGCCTGGAGCTGGGGGGGAGGCTACACCTTC. Its translation is CAWSWGGGYTF. The J gene is TRBJ1-2, the V gene TRBV30, with a weak D call TRBD1 (5 bases). This CDR3 is built from 11 residues. The germline gives CDR1 GTSNPN, CDR2 SVGIG (reference sequence). V lost 3 bases and J 8 bases, leaving 10 bases between the germline ends.

This chain uses TRBV5-4 with TRBJ2-5, with 9 nucleotides matching TRBD2. Germline assignment: CDR1 SGHNT and CDR2 YYREEE (reference sequence). The CDR3 is made up of 18 amino acids. V dropped 1 base and J dropped 3; count of bases not matched to a gene: 13. DNA for the CDR3: TGTGCCAGCAGCTTGTGGCGGGGGGGCCTAATGGGGGAAGAGACCCAGTACTTC. Translation: CASSLWRGGLMGEETQYF.

The gene calls are TRBV7-2 and TRBJ1-5, with a weak D call TRBD1 (6 bases). The germline CDR1 and CDR2 sequences are SGHTA and FQGNSA. The CDR3 spans 14 residues. V gave up 4 bases and J gave up 9 bases, with 16 bases separating them. The CDR3 DNA sequence: TGTGCCAGCAGCTCCAAGACAGGAGATCGGCCCCAGCATTTT. Translation gives CASSSKTGDRPQHF.

The chain carries TRBV6-1 and TRBJ1-1; D perhaps matches TRBD1 (5 bases). Deletions cut 8 bases from V and 0 bases from J, with 13 bases between. Germline values: CDR1 MNHNS, CDR2 SASEGT. This CDR3 is built from 14 residues. The CDR3 sequence is CASLGGVMNTEAFF. The CDR3 DNA sequence: TGTGCCAGCCTCGGAGGGGTCATGAACACTGAAGCTTTCTTT.

The chain has TRBV28 and TRBJ1-4; the D gene is possibly TRBD1 (6 bases). V lost 1 base and J lost 4, with 10 bases in between. The CDR3 is 15 amino acids. Germline CDR1 and CDR2: MDHEN and SYDVKM. CDR3 region: CASSLSGAGNEKLFF. Written as DNA, the CDR3 is TGTGCCAGCAGTTTATCAGGGGCCGGTAATGAAAAACTGTTTTTT. The full variable domain, in which reference TRBV28 and TRBJ1-4 provide the parts outside the CDR3, is DVKVTQSSRYLVKRTGEKVFLECVQDMDHENMFWYRQDPGLGLRLIYFSYDVKMKEKGDIPEGYSVSREKKERFSLILESASTNQTSMYLCASSLSGAGNEKLFFGSGTQLSVL.

This clone came up once. The chain uses TRBV29-1 and TRBJ1-2; D not certain. The germline CDR1 and CDR2 sequences are SQVTM and ANQGSEA. V gave up 3 bases and J gave up 4 bases, with 12 bases separating them. This CDR3 is built from 13 residues. The CDR3 spells CSVDRVNGYGYTF. The CDR3 nucleotides read TGCAGCGTTGATCGGGTAAATGGCTATGGCTACACCTTC.

The chain is built from TRBV6-6 and TRBJ2-5, with a possible D match to TRBD2 (5 bases). The germline gives CDR1 MNHNY, CDR2 SVGAGI (reference sequence). The CDR3 has 12 residues. V was trimmed by 5 bases and J by 9 bases, leaving 13 bases between them. The CDR3 loop reads CASSLPIGAQYF. The DNA for the CDR3 is TGTGCCAGCAGTCTTCCGATCGGGGCCCAGTACTTC.

This clone was seen once. The chain has TRBV9 and TRBJ1-1; 9 bases match TRBD1. CDR1 is SGDLS, CDR2 YYNGEE, per germline. V was clipped by 3 bases and J by 5 bases; unmatched bases: 8. This CDR3 region has 15 residues. The CDR3 nucleotides are TGTGCCAGCAGCGCCCTGACAGGGGGTGGGACTGAAGCTTTCTTT. It encodes CASSALTGGGTEAFF. Full variable domain (remainder filled in from reference TRBV9 and TRBJ1-1): DSGVTQTPKHLITATGQRVTLRCSPRSGDLSVYWYQQSLDQGLQFLIQYYNGEERAKGNILERFSAQQFPDLHSELNLSSLELGDSALYFCASSALTGGGTEAFFGQGTRLTVV.

The chain has TRBV2 and TRBJ2-7; TRBD2 matches at 13 bases. Trimming at V came to 6 bases and at J to 6 bases, leaving 5 bases not matched to a gene. This CDR3 spans 14 amino acids. The germline V gene encodes CDR1 SNHLY and CDR2 FYNNEI. The CDR3 DNA is TGTGCCAGCAGCGGACTAGCGGGGGCGGGCGAGCAGTACTTC. Translating it yields CASSGLAGAGEQYF.

The chain couples TRBV30 to TRBJ2-3; TRBD2 is a possible D gene (7 bases). This CDR3 is 14 amino acids long. The V gene lost 5 bases and the J gene lost 6 bases, with 18 bases spanning the gap. Germline CDR1 GTSNPN, CDR2 SVGIG (reference sequence). CDR3 in DNA: TGTGCCTGGGGGAGGGGGGGCCAGGTGGATACGCAGTATTTT. Translated, it gives CAWGRGGQVDTQYF.

The rearrangement uses TRBV6-4 and TRBJ1-6, with D perhaps TRBD1 (5 bases). The CDR3 sequence is 15 residues long. Trimming pared 4 bases from V and 9 bases from J, leaving 16 bases between. CDR1 and CDR2 from the germline V gene are MRHNA and SNTAGT. CDR3 region: CASSASGGYGSPLHF. In DNA, the CDR3 is TGTGCCAGCAGTGCTTCCGGGGGGTATGGTTCACCCCTCCACTTT.